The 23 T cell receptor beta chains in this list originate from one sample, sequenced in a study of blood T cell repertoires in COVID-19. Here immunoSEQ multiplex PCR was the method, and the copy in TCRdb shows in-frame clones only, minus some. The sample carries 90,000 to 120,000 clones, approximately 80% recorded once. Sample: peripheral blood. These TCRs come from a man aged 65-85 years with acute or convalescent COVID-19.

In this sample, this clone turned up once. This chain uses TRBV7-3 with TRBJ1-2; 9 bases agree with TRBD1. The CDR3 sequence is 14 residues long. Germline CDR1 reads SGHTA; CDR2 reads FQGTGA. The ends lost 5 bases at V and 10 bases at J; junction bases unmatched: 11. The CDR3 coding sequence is TGTGCCAGCAGCCCCCAGGGACAGGGAAGCATCTACACCTTC. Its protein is CASSPQGQGSIYTF.

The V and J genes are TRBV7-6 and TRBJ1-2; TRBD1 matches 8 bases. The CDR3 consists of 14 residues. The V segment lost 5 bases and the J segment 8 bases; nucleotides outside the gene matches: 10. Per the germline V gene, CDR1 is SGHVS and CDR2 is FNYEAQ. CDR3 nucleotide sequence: TGTGCCAGCAGCCACGGACAGGGTAGAGCCGGCTACACCTTC. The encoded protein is CASSHGQGRAGYTF.

For the CDR3, the DNA is TGTGCCAGCTCACGAACAGGTGAATTAACTAATGAGCAGTTCTTC. Its translation is CASSRTGELTNEQFF. The chain is built from TRBV18 and TRBJ2-1, with D possibly matching TRBD1 (5 bases). This CDR3 is built from 15 residues. With 4 bases removed from V and 7 bases from J, the gap between germline ends came to 17 bases. The germline CDR1 and CDR2 sequences are KGHSH and LQKENI.

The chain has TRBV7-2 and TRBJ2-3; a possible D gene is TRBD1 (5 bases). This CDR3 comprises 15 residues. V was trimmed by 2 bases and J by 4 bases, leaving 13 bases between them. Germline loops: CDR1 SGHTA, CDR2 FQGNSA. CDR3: CASSLTRGAPDTQYF. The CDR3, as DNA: TGTGCCAGCAGCTTAACAAGGGGTGCGCCAGATACGCAGTATTTT.

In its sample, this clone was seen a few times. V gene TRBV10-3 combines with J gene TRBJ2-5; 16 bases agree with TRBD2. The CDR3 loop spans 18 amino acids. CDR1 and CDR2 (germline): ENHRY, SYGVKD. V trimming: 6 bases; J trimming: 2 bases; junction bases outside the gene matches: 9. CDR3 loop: CAIRPGLAGGPGQETQYF. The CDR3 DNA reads TGTGCCATCAGACCGGGACTAGCGGGGGGGCCTGGGCAAGAGACCCAGTACTTC.

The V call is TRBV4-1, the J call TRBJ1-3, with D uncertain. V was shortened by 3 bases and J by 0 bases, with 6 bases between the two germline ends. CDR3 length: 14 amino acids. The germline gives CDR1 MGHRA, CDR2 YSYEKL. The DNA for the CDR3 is TGCGCCAGCAGCCAGGACTCCTCTGGAAACACCATATATTTT. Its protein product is CASSQDSSGNTIYF.

The CDR3 is CASSYSQGATEAFF. The DNA for the CDR3 is TGTGCCAGCAGTTACTCACAGGGGGCAACTGAAGCTTTCTTT. The chain joins TRBV6-2 or TRBV6-3 to TRBJ1-1; 9 bases agree with TRBD1. This CDR3 has 14 residues. V dropped 0 bases and J dropped 5; count of bases not matched to a gene: 1. Looked up from germline, CDR1 is MNHEY and CDR2 is SVGEGT.

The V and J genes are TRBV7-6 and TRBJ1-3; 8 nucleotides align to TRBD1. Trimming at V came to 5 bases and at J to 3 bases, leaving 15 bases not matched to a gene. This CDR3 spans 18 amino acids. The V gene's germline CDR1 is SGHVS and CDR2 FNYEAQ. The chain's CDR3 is CASSLLGGQARGGNTIYF. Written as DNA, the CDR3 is TGTGCCAGCAGCCTCTTAGGGGGACAGGCTCGGGGTGGAAACACCATATATTTT.

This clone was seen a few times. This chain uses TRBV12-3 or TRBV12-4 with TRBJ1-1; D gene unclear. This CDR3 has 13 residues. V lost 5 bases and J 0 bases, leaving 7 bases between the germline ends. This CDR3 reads CASSIQMNTEAFF. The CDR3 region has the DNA TGTGCCAGCAGTATCCAGATGAACACTGAAGCTTTCTTT.

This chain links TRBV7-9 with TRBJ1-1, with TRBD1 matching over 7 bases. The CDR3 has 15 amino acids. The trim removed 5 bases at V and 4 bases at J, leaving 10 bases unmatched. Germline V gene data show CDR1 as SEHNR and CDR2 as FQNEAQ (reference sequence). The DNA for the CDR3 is TGTGCCAGCAGCGTCAGCCCAGGGGGTTCCACTGAAGCTTTCTTT. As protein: CASSVSPGGSTEAFF.

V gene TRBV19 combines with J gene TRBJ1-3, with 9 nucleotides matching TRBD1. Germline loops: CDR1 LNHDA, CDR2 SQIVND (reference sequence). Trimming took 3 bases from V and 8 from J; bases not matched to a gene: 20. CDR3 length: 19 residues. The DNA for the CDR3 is TGTGCCAGTAGTATCGATGCCCCCGGAGGGACAGGGCTCGTGGACACCATATATTTT. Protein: CASSIDAPGGTGLVDTIYF.

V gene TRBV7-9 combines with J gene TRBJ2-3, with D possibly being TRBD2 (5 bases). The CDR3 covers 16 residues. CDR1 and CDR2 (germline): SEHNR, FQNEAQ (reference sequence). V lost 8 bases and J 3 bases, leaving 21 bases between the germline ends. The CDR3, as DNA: TGTGCCAGCCGCACTGGGTCGAGCGGCGGGACAGATACGCAGTATTTT. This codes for CASRTGSSGGTDTQYF.

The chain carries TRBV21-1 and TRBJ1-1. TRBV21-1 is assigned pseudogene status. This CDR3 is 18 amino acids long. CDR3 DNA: TGTGCCAGCAGCAAAGGGCTTGGGGAGGGGCGAGAGAACACTGAAGCTTTCTTT. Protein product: CASSKGLGEGRENTEAFF.

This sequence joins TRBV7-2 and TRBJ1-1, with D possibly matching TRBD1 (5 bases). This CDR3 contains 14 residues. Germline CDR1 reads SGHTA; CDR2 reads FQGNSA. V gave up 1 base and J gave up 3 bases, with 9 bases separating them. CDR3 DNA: TGTGCCAGCAGCTTAGGGCCCAGGGACACTGAAGCTTTCTTT. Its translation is CASSLGPRDTEAFF.

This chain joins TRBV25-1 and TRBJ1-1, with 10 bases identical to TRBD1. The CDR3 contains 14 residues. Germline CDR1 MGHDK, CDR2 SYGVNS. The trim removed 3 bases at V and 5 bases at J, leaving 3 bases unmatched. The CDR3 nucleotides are TGTGCCAGCAGTGATGGACAGGGGGGGACTGAAGCTTTCTTT. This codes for CASSDGQGGTEAFF.

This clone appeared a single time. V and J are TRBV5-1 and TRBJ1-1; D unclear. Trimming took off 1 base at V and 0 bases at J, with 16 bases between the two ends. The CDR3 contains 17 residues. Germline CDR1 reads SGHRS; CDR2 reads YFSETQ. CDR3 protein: CASSLWAADTLNTEAFF. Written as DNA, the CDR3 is TGCGCCAGCAGCTTGTGGGCAGCCGACACCTTGAACACTGAAGCTTTCTTT.

Here the CDR3 reads CASSEGRGNFGQPQHF. CDR3 nucleotides: TGCGCCAGCTCAGAAGGCAGGGGTAATTTCGGACAGCCCCAGCATTTT. The V call is TRBV10-2, the J call TRBJ1-5; possibly TRBD1 for D (6 bases). V was shortened by 8 bases and J by 7 bases, with 24 bases between the two germline ends. Germline CDR1 WSHSY, CDR2 SAAADI. This CDR3 region has 16 residues.

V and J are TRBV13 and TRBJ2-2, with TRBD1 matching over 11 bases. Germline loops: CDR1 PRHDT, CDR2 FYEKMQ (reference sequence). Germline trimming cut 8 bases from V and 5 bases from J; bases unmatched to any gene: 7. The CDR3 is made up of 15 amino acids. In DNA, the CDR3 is TGTGCCAGCCTCCCGGACAGGGGGCGAACCGGGGAGCTGTTTTTT. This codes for CASLPDRGRTGELFF.

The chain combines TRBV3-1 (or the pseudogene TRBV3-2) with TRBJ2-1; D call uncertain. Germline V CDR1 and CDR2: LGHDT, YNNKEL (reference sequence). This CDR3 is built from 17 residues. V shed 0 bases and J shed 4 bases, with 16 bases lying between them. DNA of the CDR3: TGTGCCAGCAGCCAAGACAACTGGGCCCAACATTACAATGAGCAGTTCTTC. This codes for CASSQDNWAQHYNEQFF.

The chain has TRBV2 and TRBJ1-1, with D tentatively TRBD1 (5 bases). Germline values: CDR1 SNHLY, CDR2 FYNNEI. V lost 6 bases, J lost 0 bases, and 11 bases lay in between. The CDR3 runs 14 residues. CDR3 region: CASSVAGMNTEAFF. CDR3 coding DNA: TGTGCCAGCAGCGTGGCAGGGATGAACACTGAAGCTTTCTTT.

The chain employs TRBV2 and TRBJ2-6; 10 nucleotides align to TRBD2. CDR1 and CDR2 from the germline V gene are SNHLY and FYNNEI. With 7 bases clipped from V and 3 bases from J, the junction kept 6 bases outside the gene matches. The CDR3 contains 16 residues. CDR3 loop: CASKSGGAFGANVLTF. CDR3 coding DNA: TGTGCCAGCAAAAGCGGGGGGGCCTTTGGGGCCAACGTCCTGACTTTC.

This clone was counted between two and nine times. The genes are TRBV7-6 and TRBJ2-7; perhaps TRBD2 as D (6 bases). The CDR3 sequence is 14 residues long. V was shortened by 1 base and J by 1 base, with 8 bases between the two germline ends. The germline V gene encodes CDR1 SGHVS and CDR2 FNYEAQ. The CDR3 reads CASSLGRVSYEQYF. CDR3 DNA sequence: TGTGCCAGCAGCTTAGGGAGGGTTTCCTACGAGCAGTACTTC.

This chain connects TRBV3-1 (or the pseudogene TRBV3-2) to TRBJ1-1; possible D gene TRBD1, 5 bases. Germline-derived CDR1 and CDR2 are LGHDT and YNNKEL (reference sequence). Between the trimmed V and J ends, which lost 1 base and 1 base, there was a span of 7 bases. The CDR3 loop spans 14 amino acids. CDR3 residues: CASSQGQSNTEAFF. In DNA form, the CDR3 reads TGTGCCAGCAGCCAAGGACAGTCGAACACTGAAGCTTTCTTT.